This TCR beta chain was sequenced in a study of blood T cell repertoires in COVID-19. Study in general: Acute and convalescent COVID-19 specimens originated in the United States, Italy and Spain.

Donors were grouped by their self-reported clinical history. The assay was immunoSEQ multiplex PCR, and TCRdb's table has in-frame clones only and misses some. Of 200,000 to 250,000 clones listed, approximately 86% are singletons. Per the germline V gene, CDR1 is SGHRS and CDR2 is YFSETQ. The junction had 5 bases not matched to a gene; V was cut back by 0 bases and J by 4 bases. This CDR3 is 15 amino acids long. Source material: PBMCs or T cells enriched from blood (not recorded which). The receptor was isolated from a woman younger than 45 with acute COVID-19. The J gene is TRBJ1-2, the V gene TRBV5-1; 8 bases match TRBD1. The chain's CDR3 is CASSLGGQEGYGYTF. The DNA of the CDR3 is TGCGCCAGCAGCTTGGGGGGACAGGAGGGCTATGGCTACACCTTC.